This T cell receptor (beta chain) was profiled in a study of T cell clones after liver transplantation. Background on the study: Apart from a few HCV-positive recipients, transplants were for non-autoimmune, non-viral reasons. Samples came pre-transplant, pre-randomization before withdrawal, and post-randomization after withdrawal ended.

The CDR3 has 11 residues. Germline CDR1 is MNHEY and CDR2 is SVGAGI. The V end was cut by 4 bases, the J end by 6 bases, with 6 bases between. Generated by immunoSEQ multiplex PCR, the TCRdb table keeps only in-frame clones and is missing some. The data hold about 75,000 clones, with approximately 80% observed a single time. Unstimulated PBMCs were sorted into CD3+CD4+ and CD3+CD8+ populations. The chain combines TRBV6-5 with TRBJ1-2; D unresolved. The sequences come from CD4+ T cells from blood, collected roughly 48 months after liver transplant. This sequence was found in a human patient who received a liver transplant. Some T cells may possibly be graft donor cells. The CDR3 sequence is CASSSNNGYTF. The CDR3 bases are TGTGCCAGCAGTTCCAACAATGGCTACACCTTC.